The rows below give T cell receptor beta chains drawn from one sample of a study of shared clonotypes between healthy human individuals. Here immunoSEQ multiplex PCR was the method, and the copy in TCRdb shows in-frame clones only, minus some. Here the sample spans a few million clones, 93% being singletons. The sequencing input was naive CD4+ T cells from PBMCs. These receptor sequences come from a man in his late teens or twenties in good health. Some clones in this sample may be carry-over from other donors' samples. CDR3s include the opening cysteine and the closing phenylalanine or tryptophan. Each record gives: D gene, J gene, clone size, CDR3 length, V gene, CDR3 protein, CDR3 DNA. A D gene is named only where the DNA matches it firmly. Some rows have no size entry. The others give once, few or many, or a class for an expanded clone.

D: TRBD1; J: TRBJ1-4; size: -; length: 18; V: TRBV2; CDR3: CASSEALPHQGANEKLFF; DNA: TGTGCCAGCAGTGAAGCCCTCCCGCACCAGGGGGCAAATGAAAAACTGTTTTTT
D: -; J: TRBJ2-1; size: -; length: 16; V: TRBV10-3; CDR3: CAISESRGTGFNEQFF; DNA: TGTGCCATCAGTGAGTCTCGAGGCACAGGGTTCAATGAGCAGTTCTTC
D: TRBD1; J: TRBJ2-2; size: -; length: 20; V: TRBV2; CDR3: CASRIRQGAMSGANTGELFF; DNA: TGTGCCAGCAGGATTAGACAGGGGGCTATGAGCGGAGCGAACACCGGGGAGCTGTTTTTT
D: -; J: TRBJ2-1; size: -; length: 15; V: TRBV29-1; CDR3: CSVEFGTVTYNEQFF; DNA: TGCAGCGTTGAATTTGGAACAGTTACCTACAATGAGCAGTTCTTC
D: -; J: TRBJ2-7; size: -; length: 13; V: TRBV29-1; CDR3: CSVVSGDSYEQYF; DNA: TGCAGCGTTGTTTCGGGGGACTCCTACGAGCAGTACTTC
D: -; J: TRBJ2-5; size: -; length: 13; V: TRBV9; CDR3: CASSVRLGETQYF; DNA: TGTGCCAGCAGCGTCCGACTAGGAGAGACCCAGTACTTC
D: TRBD1; J: TRBJ2-2; size: -; length: 18; V: TRBV9; CDR3: CASSVNPRQGSRSGELFF; DNA: TGTGCCAGCAGCGTAAATCCCCGACAGGGATCGCGCTCCGGGGAGCTGTTTTTT
D: -; J: TRBJ2-1; size: -; length: 15; V: TRBV7-9; CDR3: CASSQPGTEGNEQFF; DNA: TGTGCCAGCAGCCAACCTGGGACTGAGGGCAATGAGCAGTTCTTC
D: -; J: TRBJ2-5; size: -; length: 15; V: TRBV15; CDR3: CATSRPWTAGETQYF; DNA: TGTGCCACCAGCAGACCTTGGACCGCAGGGGAGACCCAGTACTTC
D: -; J: TRBJ2-5; size: -; length: 14; V: TRBV9; CDR3: CASSVGARGETQYF; DNA: TGTGCCAGCAGCGTAGGGGCCCGTGGGGAGACCCAGTACTTC
D: -; J: TRBJ2-4; size: -; length: 13; V: TRBV11-2; CDR3: CASSLDRATHQYF; DNA: TGTGCCAGCAGCTTAGATCGAGCTACCCACCAGTACTTC
D: TRBD1; J: TRBJ1-2; size: -; length: 13; V: TRBV4-1; CDR3: CASRETGSYGYTF; DNA: TGCGCCAGCAGGGAGACAGGGTCTTATGGCTACACCTTC
D: -; J: TRBJ1-1; size: -; length: 14; V: TRBV2; CDR3: CASSGPVPNTEAFF; DNA: TGTGCCAGCAGTGGTCCAGTCCCGAACACTGAAGCTTTCTTT
D: -; J: TRBJ1-1; size: -; length: 13; V: TRBV7-3; CDR3: CASSSRQHAEAFF; DNA: TGTGCCAGCAGCTCGCGACAACATGCAGAAGCTTTCTTT
D: -; J: TRBJ1-1; size: -; length: 13; V: TRBV29-1; CDR3: CSVEGRMNTEAFF; DNA: TGCAGCGTGGAGGGGAGAATGAACACTGAAGCTTTCTTT
D: TRBD1; J: TRBJ1-1; size: -; length: 13; V: TRBV2; CDR3: CASSTTGSTEAFF; DNA: TGTGCCAGCAGTACGACAGGGTCAACTGAAGCTTTCTTT
D: TRBD1; J: TRBJ1-1; size: once; length: 15; V: TRBV27; CDR3: CASSFGQGSGTEAFF; DNA: TGTGCCAGCAGTTTCGGACAGGGGTCTGGCACTGAAGCTTTCTTT
D: TRBD1; J: TRBJ1-2; size: once; length: 14; V: TRBV5-1; CDR3: CASSQPQGENGYTF; DNA: TGCGCCAGCAGCCAACCACAGGGGGAGAATGGCTACACCTTC
D: TRBD1; J: TRBJ1-2; size: -; length: 13; V: TRBV6-5; CDR3: CASSSLQGHGYTF; DNA: TGTGCCAGCAGTTCACTACAGGGGCATGGCTACACCTTC
D: -; J: TRBJ2-3; size: -; length: 15; V: TRBV6-1; CDR3: CASSAQGSSADTQYF; DNA: TGTGCCAGCAGTGCCCAGGGGTCCTCGGCAGATACGCAGTATTTT
D: -; J: TRBJ2-7; size: -; length: 15; V: TRBV25-1; CDR3: CASSESGRSVYEQYF; DNA: TGTGCCAGCAGTGAATCTGGGCGTAGTGTCTACGAGCAGTACTTC
D: -; J: TRBJ1-5; size: -; length: 13; V: TRBV7-2; CDR3: CASSLNVGGPQHF; DNA: TGTGCCAGCAGCTTAAATGTCGGTGGGCCCCAGCATTTT
D: -; J: TRBJ2-7; size: -; length: 11; V: TRBV5-1; CDR3: CASSSSYEQYF; DNA: TGCGCCAGCAGCAGCTCTTACGAGCAGTACTTC
D: TRBD2; J: TRBJ2-1; size: -; length: 15; V: TRBV6-4; CDR3: CASSVSVRGGYEQFF; DNA: TGTGCCAGCAGTGTTTCGGTGCGGGGGGGTTATGAGCAGTTCTTC
D: -; J: TRBJ2-7; size: -; length: 16; V: TRBV19; CDR3: CASSIGDGTYPYEQYF; DNA: TGTGCCAGTAGTATTGGCGATGGGACATACCCCTACGAGCAGTACTTC
D: -; J: TRBJ2-7; size: -; length: 13; V: TRBV7-9; CDR3: CASSLIGGNEQYF; DNA: TGTGCCAGCAGCTTAATTGGGGGTAACGAGCAGTACTTC
D: -; J: TRBJ2-5; size: -; length: 14; V: TRBV11-1; CDR3: CASAPGAEAQTQYF; DNA: TGTGCCAGCGCCCCCGGGGCTGAAGCCCAGACCCAGTACTTC
D: -; J: TRBJ2-1; size: -; length: 15; V: TRBV7-9; CDR3: CASSLPGHPYNEQFF; DNA: TGTGCCAGCAGCTTACCGGGACACCCCTACAATGAGCAGTTCTTC